The 21 T cell receptor beta chains below come from one sample, sequenced in a study of CD8 T cells in ankylosing spondylitis. Using its own MiXCR run on the 5' RACE reads, TCRdb lists one record per CDR3 protein. The data hold more than 300,000 distinct CDR3 sequences, with roughly 11% observed a single time. The sample was blood, either unsorted or a sorted T cell fraction (not recorded which). The receptor source for this set is a female donor with ankylosing spondylitis or in good health (not recorded which).

The chain recombines TRBV5-5 with TRBJ2-1, with 7 bases aligning to TRBD2. Germline V lookup: CDR1 SGHKS, CDR2 YYEKEE (reference sequence). The CDR3 consists of 16 residues. J lost 10 bases, V lost 4 bases, and 17 bases had no gene match. This CDR3 is CASSGELARVRGEQFF. The CDR3 DNA follows: TGTGCCAGCAGCGGAGAACTAGCGCGAGTTAGGGGAGAGCAGTTCTTC.

This clonotype was detected many times. The CDR3 nucleotides read TGTGCCAGCAGCGACGATAGCCGACCCTACGAGCAGTACTTC. Amino acids: CASSDDSRPYEQYF. The chain recombines TRBV7-6 with TRBJ2-7; no clear D gene. Germline loops: CDR1 SGHVS, CDR2 FNYEAQ. V lost 5 bases and J 2 bases, leaving 13 bases between the germline ends. The CDR3 runs 14 residues.

This clonotype showed up just a few times. J is TRBJ1-2 and V is TRBV9; TRBD1 is a possible D gene (5 bases). The ends were cut back, 7 bases at V and 7 bases at J, with 14 bases in the middle. The CDR3 is 12 residues long. The germline CDR1 and CDR2 sequences are SGDLS and YYNGEE. Written as DNA, the CDR3 is TGTGCCAGCTGGGCAGGGCAGAGTGGCTACACCTTC. Translated, it gives CASWAGQSGYTF.

This clonotype was observed a handful of times. One end of the junction varies from germline; a read error may be responsible. The rearrangement joins TRBV7-7 to TRBJ2-2; D not certain. CDR1 SSHAT and CDR2 FNYEAQ come from the germline V gene (reference sequence). The CDR3 consists of 14 residues. For the CDR3, the DNA is TGTGCTAGCAGCGAAAAGGGTTACACCGGGGAGCTGTTTTTT. This gives the protein CASSEKGYTGELFF. Combining the CDR3 with reference TRBV7-7 and TRBJ2-2 gives the whole variable domain GAGVSQSPRYKVTKRGQDVTLRCDPISSHATLYWYQQALGQGPEFLTYFNYEAQPDKSGLPSDRFSAERPEGSISTLTIQRTEQRDSAMYRCASSEKGYTGELFFGEGSRLTVL.

There are a few counts of this clonotype. V is TRBV7-9 and J is TRBJ2-3; D is perhaps TRBD2 (6 bases). Deletions cut 7 bases from V and 0 bases from J, with 11 bases between. Germline V gives CDR1 SEHNR, CDR2 FQNEAQ (reference sequence). CDR3 length: 14 amino acids. DNA for the CDR3: TGTGCCAGCACCACCAGCGGGAGCACAGATACGCAGTATTTT. Encoded protein: CASTTSGSTDTQYF.

There are many counts of this clonotype. This sequence joins TRBV20-1 and TRBJ2-3; 8 positions agree with TRBD2. V was clipped by 3 bases and J by 5 bases; unmatched bases: 16. Germline CDR1 and CDR2: DFQATT and SNEGSKA (reference sequence). This CDR3 is 17 amino acids long. For the CDR3, the DNA is TGCAGTGCTAGTCTTGGGTTAGAGCGGGGGCATAGAGATACGCAGTATTTT. Amino acid sequence: CSASLGLERGHRDTQYF.

The chain carries TRBV19 and TRBJ1-1; D is uncertain. The CDR3 runs 13 residues. The V and J ends lost 5 bases and 4 bases respectively, with 11 bases between them. Germline assignment: CDR1 LNHDA and CDR2 SQIVND (reference sequence). The CDR3 DNA reads as TGTGCCAGTAGTCGATCTGGGATCACTGAAGCTTTCTTT. Amino acid sequence: CASSRSGITEAFF. The full variable domain, in which reference TRBV19 and TRBJ1-1 provide the parts outside the CDR3, is DGGITQSPKYLFRKEGQNVTLSCEQNLNHDAMYWYRQDPGQGLRLIYYSQIVNDFQKGDIAEGYSVSREKKESFPLTVTSAQKNPTAFYLCASSRSGITEAFFGQGTRLTVV.

This clonotype showed up many times. The chain combines TRBV5-1 with TRBJ2-1; 8 bases agree with TRBD2. Per the germline V gene, CDR1 is SGHRS and CDR2 is YFSETQ. Trimming took 4 bases from V and 7 from J; bases not matched to a gene: 10. CDR3 length: 15 amino acids. DNA for the CDR3: TGCGCCAGCAGCCTCATGACTAGCGAGAATAATGAGCAGTTCTTC. Encoded protein: CASSLMTSENNEQFF.

This clonotype was seen repeatedly, ten times or more. The V gene is TRBV5-6, the J gene TRBJ2-5, with unresolved D. This CDR3 has 14 residues. The V gene lost 0 bases and the J gene lost 1 base, with 7 bases spanning the gap. CDR1 SGHDT and CDR2 YYEEEE come from the germline V gene. The CDR3 region is CASSLDTAQETQYF. CDR3 sequence (DNA): TGTGCCAGCAGCTTGGATACGGCCCAAGAGACCCAGTACTTC.

This clonotype has a count of ten or more. The chain recombines TRBV15 with TRBJ2-1, with TRBD2 matching 10 bases. The CDR3 loop spans 15 amino acids. Germline lookup yields CDR1 LNHNV and CDR2 YYDKDF (reference sequence). V gave up 6 bases and J gave up 4 bases; unmatched junction bases: 6. The CDR3 region has the DNA TGTGCCACCAGAGCTAGCGGGGGCTTTTACAATGAGCAGTTCTTC. It yields the protein CATRASGGFYNEQFF.

The chain is built from TRBV5-1 and TRBJ2-3, with 9 bases that match TRBD1. CDR1 and CDR2 (germline): SGHRS, YFSETQ. The junction had 12 bases not matched to a gene; V was cut back by 4 bases and J by 3 bases. CDR3 length: 17 amino acids. The CDR3, as DNA: TGCGCCAGCAGCCCGAGCTCCGGGACAGGGATGACAGATACGCAGTATTTT. It yields the protein CASSPSSGTGMTDTQYF. Looking up the rest from reference TRBV5-1 and TRBJ2-3 gives the full variable domain: KAGVTQTPRYLIKTRGQQVTLSCSPISGHRSVSWYQQTPGQGLQFLFEYFSETQRNKGNFPGRFSGRQFSNSRSEMNVSTLELGDSALYLCASSPSSGTGMTDTQYFGPGTRLTVL.

This chain connects TRBV7-3 to TRBJ2-7, with TRBD2 identical over 15 bases. The length of the CDR3 is 16 residues. Germline assignment: CDR1 SGHTA and CDR2 FQGTGA. V shed 4 bases and J 5 bases; nucleotides not matched to a gene: 6. CDR3 nucleotides: TGTGCCAGCAGCTCCGGACTAGCGGGGGGGACGGACGAGCAGTACTTC. Translated, it gives CASSSGLAGGTDEQYF.

In its sample, this clonotype was seen many times. The chain uses TRBV7-8 and TRBJ1-2; 7 bases line up with TRBD1. The germline V gene encodes CDR1 SGHVS and CDR2 FQNEAQ. V lost 4 bases and J lost 4; bases outside the gene matches: 3. The CDR3 consists of 13 residues. In nucleotides, the CDR3 is TGTGCCAGCAGCTCGACAGGGATCTATGGCTACACCTTC. It is translated as CASSSTGIYGYTF. The whole variable domain, filled in from reference TRBV7-8 and TRBJ1-2, reads GAGVSQSPRYKVAKRGQDVALRCDPISGHVSLFWYQQALGQGPEFLTYFQNEAQLDKSGLPSDRFFAERPEGSVSTLKIQRTQQEDSAVYLCASSSTGIYGYTFGSGTRLTVV.

This chain connects TRBV7-2 to TRBJ1-5; 10 bases line up with TRBD1. This CDR3 has 16 residues. Per germline, CDR1 SGHTA and CDR2 FQGNSA. Trimming at V came to 5 bases and at J to 0 bases, leaving 4 bases not matched to a gene. The CDR3 coding sequence is TGTGCCAGCAGCACCGGGACAGGGGTTAGCAATCAGCCCCAGCATTTT. Residues: CASSTGTGVSNQPQHF.

This chain uses TRBV3-1 with TRBJ1-2; no clear D. Germline loops: CDR1 LGHDT, CDR2 YNNKEL (reference sequence). This CDR3 has 17 residues. V was clipped by 0 bases and J by 5 bases, with 19 bases between them. The CDR3 sequence: CASSQDGLALTEYGYTF. The CDR3 DNA sequence: TGTGCCAGCAGCCAAGATGGGCTCGCCCTCACCGAGTATGGCTACACCTTC. Combining the CDR3 with reference TRBV3-1 and TRBJ1-2 gives the whole variable domain DTAVSQTPKYLVTQMGNDKSIKCEQNLGHDTMYWYKQDSKKFLKIMFSYNNKELIINETVPNRFSPKSPDKAHLNLHINSLELGDSAVYFCASSQDGLALTEYGYTFGSGTRLTVV.

This clonotype has at least ten counts. This chain's CDR3 is CSANGGLAYEQYF. In DNA form, the CDR3 reads TGCAGTGCGAACGGAGGACTGGCCTACGAGCAGTACTTC. V and J are TRBV20-1 and TRBJ2-7, with a tentative D call TRBD2 (5 bases). Germline V gives CDR1 DFQATT, CDR2 SNEGSKA (reference sequence). V lost 6 bases and J lost 2, with 14 bases in between. The CDR3 is 13 amino acids.

This clonotype appeared many times. The V call is TRBV28, the J call TRBJ2-5; 11 bases line up with TRBD2. The CDR3 loop spans 16 amino acids. V shed 2 bases, J shed 2 bases, and the junction held 4 bases outside the gene matches. CDR1 is MDHEN and CDR2 is SYDVKM in the germline V gene. CDR3 nucleotide sequence: TGTGCCAGCAGTTTACTAGCGGGGGGTTTACAAGAGACCCAGTACTTC. This translates into CASSLLAGGLQETQYF.

Ten or more counts support this clonotype. The chain is built from TRBV3-1 and TRBJ2-5, with no clear D. V lost 1 base and J lost 5, with 5 bases in between. The V gene's germline CDR1 is LGHDT and CDR2 YNNKEL (reference sequence). The CDR3 extends over 12 amino acids. CDR3 nucleotide sequence: TGTGCCAGCAGCCAAGCCTCCGAGACCCAGTACTTC. It is translated as CASSQASETQYF.

V gene TRBV4-3 combines with J gene TRBJ2-7, with 7 bases fitting TRBD1. Germline V gives CDR1 LGHNA, CDR2 YSLEER. The CDR3 is made up of 13 amino acids. V gave up 5 bases and J gave up 6 bases; unmatched junction bases: 7. The CDR3 loop is CASSLRQGSEQYF. Here the CDR3 DNA reads TGCGCCAGCAGCTTGAGACAGGGATCCGAGCAGTACTTC.

CDR3 nucleotide sequence: TGCAGTGCTAGAGATCGTCACCGATACTACGAGCAGTACTTC. This codes for CSARDRHRYYEQYF. The chain links TRBV20-1 to TRBJ2-7; D is unresolved. The CDR3 is 14 residues long. From germline, CDR1 is DFQATT and CDR2 SNEGSKA (reference sequence). V was clipped by 0 bases and J by 3 bases, with 12 bases between them.

In its sample, this clonotype was seen many times. The rearrangement joins TRBV12-3 or TRBV12-4 to TRBJ1-6; D not certain. The CDR3 is made up of 13 amino acids. The V end lost 0 bases, the J end lost 14 bases, and 11 bases lay between the germline ends. The CDR3 DNA reads as TGTGCCAGCAGTTTAGCGCAGCTGGAAGCCCTCCACTTT. It encodes CASSLAQLEALHF.